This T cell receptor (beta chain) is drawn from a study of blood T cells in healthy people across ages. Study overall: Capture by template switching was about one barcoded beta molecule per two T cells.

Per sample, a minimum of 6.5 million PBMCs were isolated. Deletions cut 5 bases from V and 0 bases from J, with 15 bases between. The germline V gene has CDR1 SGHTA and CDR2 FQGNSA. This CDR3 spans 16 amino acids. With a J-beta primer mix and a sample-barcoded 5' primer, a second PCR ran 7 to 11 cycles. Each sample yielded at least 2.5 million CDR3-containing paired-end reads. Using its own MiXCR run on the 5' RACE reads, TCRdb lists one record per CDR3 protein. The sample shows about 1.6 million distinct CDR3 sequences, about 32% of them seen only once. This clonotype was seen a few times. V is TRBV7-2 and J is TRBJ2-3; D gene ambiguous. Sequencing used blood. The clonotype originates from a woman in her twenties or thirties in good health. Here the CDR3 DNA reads TGTGCCAGCAGCCCCGGCCCCATCTCTAGCACAGATACGCAGTATTTT. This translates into CASSPGPISSTDTQYF. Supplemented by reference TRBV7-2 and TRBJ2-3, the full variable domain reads GAGVSQSPSNKVTEKGKDVELRCDPISGHTALYWYRQSLGQGLEFLIYFQGNSAPDKSGLPSDRFSAERTGGSVSTLTIQRTQQEDSAVYLCASSPGPISSTDTQYFGPGTRLTVL.